The 21 T cell receptor beta chains below were found in one sample sequenced in a study of blood T cell repertoires in COVID-19 (dated by TCRdb to the early 2020s). Preparation of the library involved the immunoSEQ multiplex PCR assay. TCRdb retrieved this table from immuneACCESS and kept in-frame rearrangements only. Not all clones are present; in checked studies, unresolved V genes account for under half, and no reason is known for the remainder. Present in this sample are roughly 250,000 clones, about 87% of which were seen just once. The ten largest make up less than 3% of the sample. Sample: PBMCs or T cells enriched from blood (not recorded which). These receptors came from a woman aged 45-60 years who had recovered from COVID-19.

V usage is TRBV6-5 and J usage is TRBJ2-7; TRBD1 matches 8 bases. The CDR3 covers 13 residues. The germline gives CDR1 MNHEY, CDR2 SVGAGI. Trimming cost V 6 bases and J 7 bases; bases outside gene matches: 8. For the CDR3, the DNA is TGTGCCAGCAGCTCGGACAGGGTAGGGGAGCAGTACTTC. As protein: CASSSDRVGEQYF.

The J gene is TRBJ2-1, the V gene TRBV5-5; the D gene is possibly TRBD1 (5 bases). The CDR3 length is 13 residues. Between the trimmed V and J ends, which lost 4 bases and 10 bases, there was a span of 15 bases. Germline CDR1 SGHKS, CDR2 YYEKEE (reference sequence). CDR3 bases: TGTGCCAGCAGCCACTTAGGCCCAGGGGAGCAGTTCTTC. Its translation is CASSHLGPGEQFF. The variable domain in full, completed from reference TRBV5-5 and TRBJ2-1, reads DAGVTQSPTHLIKTRGQQVTLRCSPISGHKSVSWYQQVLGQGPQFIFQYYEKEERGRGNFPDRFSARQFPNYSSELNVNALLLGDSALYLCASSHLGPGEQFFGPGTRLTVL.

This clone showed up just once. The chain joins TRBV5-1 to TRBJ2-1, with 7 nucleotides matching TRBD2. CDR3 length equals 13 residues. V was pared by 7 bases and J by 6 bases, with 7 bases of the junction left unmatched. Germline CDR1 and CDR2: SGHRS and YFSETQ. The CDR3 DNA sequence: TGCGCCAGCGCGGCCCTAGCGGCCAATGAGCAGTTCTTC. Its translation is CASAALAANEQFF.

The genes are TRBV28 and TRBJ2-1; 10 bases line up with TRBD1. The CDR3 is 17 amino acids. Germline V gene sequence: CDR1 MDHEN, CDR2 SYDVKM. Trimming cost V 4 bases and J 7 bases; bases outside gene matches: 13. In DNA form, the CDR3 reads TGTGCCAGCAGTTCACATACCGGGACAGGGGTCGAGAATGAGCAGTTCTTC. Translating gives CASSSHTGTGVENEQFF.

This chain connects TRBV4-3 to TRBJ2-7; D remains unclear. The V gene's germline CDR1 is LGHNA and CDR2 YSLEER. The germline V and J ends were trimmed by 1 base and 0 bases, with 7 bases remaining between them. This CDR3 region has 14 residues. CDR3: CASSQGGSSYEQYF. Here the CDR3 DNA reads TGCGCCAGCAGCCAAGGAGGCTCCTCCTACGAGCAGTACTTC.

The V gene is TRBV6-5, the J gene TRBJ1-2; a possible D gene is TRBD1 (6 bases). In germline, CDR1 is MNHEY, CDR2 SVGAGI. Trimming removed 3 bases from V and 0 bases from J, with 11 bases in between. CDR3 size: 15 residues. The CDR3 sequence: CASSYTGQSNYGYTF. The CDR3 DNA is TGTGCCAGCAGTTATACCGGACAGTCTAACTATGGCTACACCTTC.

The chain uses TRBV28 and TRBJ2-7, with TRBD1 matching over 8 bases. V lost 5 bases and J lost 5; bases outside the gene matches: 17. CDR3 size: 17 residues. Germline-derived CDR1 and CDR2 are MDHEN and SYDVKM. The CDR3 DNA reads as TGTGCCAGCAGTGATAGACCCGGGACAGGATTTTTCGACGAGCAGTACTTC. Translating it yields CASSDRPGTGFFDEQYF.

The genes are TRBV27 and TRBJ1-2; the D gene is possibly TRBD1 (5 bases). Germline CDR1 MNHEY, CDR2 SMNVEV (reference sequence). The CDR3 length is 15 residues. V lost 2 bases, J lost 5 bases, and 15 bases lay in between. The CDR3, as DNA: TGTGCCAGCAGTTTAGGGGCCAACACAGTATATGGCTACACCTTC. Protein sequence: CASSLGANTVYGYTF.

The CDR3 bases are TGTGCCAGCAGCTTATTAAGCGGGAGCCACAATGAGCAGTTCTTC. Encoded protein: CASSLLSGSHNEQFF. The J gene is TRBJ2-1, the V gene TRBV11-2; 8 nucleotides align to TRBD2. Losses at the gene ends were 2 bases for V and 5 bases for J; bases not matched to a gene: 5. CDR1 and CDR2 from the germline V gene are SGHAT and FQNNGV. The CDR3 contains 15 residues.

This sequence joins TRBV21-1 and TRBJ1-6; TRBD1, as called in the table, went unchecked against the DNA. TRBV21-1 is described as a pseudogene. The CDR3 contains 16 residues. The CDR3 DNA follows: TGTGCCAGCAGCAAAGGACCGACAGTTCCAAATTCACCCCTCCACTTT. This codes for CASSKGPTVPNSPLHF.

The rearrangement links TRBV2 to TRBJ1-6, with D possibly being TRBD1 (6 bases). The CDR3 has 15 residues. Germline V gene sequence: CDR1 SNHLY, CDR2 FYNNEI. V was shortened by 5 bases and J by 5 bases, with 13 bases between the two germline ends. CDR3 sequence reads: CASSIQGVDNSPLHF. The DNA for the CDR3 is TGTGCCAGCAGTATACAGGGTGTCGATAATTCACCCCTCCACTTT.

V and J are TRBV2 and TRBJ2-7; 7 bases align to TRBD2. This CDR3 is built from 14 residues. Germline-derived CDR1 and CDR2 are SNHLY and FYNNEI. With 7 bases clipped from V and 1 base from J, the junction kept 7 bases outside the gene matches. The CDR3 DNA sequence: TGTGCCAGCACAGATACTAGCGCGTCCTACGAGCAGTACTTC. Its translation: CASTDTSASYEQYF.

This chain links TRBV7-3 with TRBJ2-3, with D maybe TRBD2 (6 bases). The CDR3 runs to 15 residues. Germline CDR1 is SGHTA and CDR2 is FQGTGA. Trimming stripped 1 base from V and 6 bases from J, with 14 bases between. Here the CDR3 reads CASSLNRGLSDTQYF. CDR3 coding DNA: TGTGCCAGCAGCTTAAACCGGGGGTTAAGTGATACGCAGTATTTT.

The genes are TRBV2 and TRBJ1-2, with D possibly TRBD1 on 6 matching bases. V was clipped by 7 bases and J by 3 bases, with 12 bases between them. The CDR3 totals 13 residues. Germline CDR1 SNHLY, CDR2 FYNNEI. CDR3 loop: CASTRQDYYGYTF. The CDR3 DNA is TGTGCCAGCACTAGACAGGACTACTATGGCTACACCTTC.

The chain joins TRBV28 to TRBJ1-6, with TRBD1 matching 8 bases. The junction had 3 bases not matched to a gene; V was cut back by 11 bases and J by 6 bases. The CDR3 sequence is 12 residues long. CDR1 and CDR2 (germline): MDHEN, SYDVKM. The CDR3 nucleotides read TGTGCCGGACAGGGCCCTAATTCACCCCTCCACTTT. This codes for CAGQGPNSPLHF.

V is TRBV18 and J is TRBJ2-5, with D possibly matching TRBD2 (5 bases). Germline CDR1 KGHSH, CDR2 LQKENI. The CDR3 has 16 residues. Trimming stripped 3 bases from V and 0 bases from J, with 14 bases between. Here the CDR3 reads CASSPTTRRDQETQYF. Here the CDR3 DNA reads TGTGCCAGCTCACCTACAACCCGGCGGGACCAAGAGACCCAGTACTTC. Looking up the rest from reference TRBV18 and TRBJ2-5 gives the full variable domain: NAGVMQNPRHLVRRRGQEARLRCSPMKGHSHVYWYRQLPEEGLKFMVYLQKENIIDESGMPKERFSAEFPKEGPSILRIQQVVRGDSAAYFCASSPTTRRDQETQYFGPGTRLLVL.

The chain recombines TRBV7-2 with TRBJ2-5; possible D gene TRBD2, 7 bases. V was pared by 5 bases and J by 5 bases, with 15 bases between. This CDR3 has 14 residues. The germline V gene encodes CDR1 SGHTA and CDR2 FQGNSA. The CDR3, as DNA: TGTGCCAGCAGCCTCCGGGGGGCTTGGGAGACCCAGTACTTC. Amino acid sequence: CASSLRGAWETQYF. The variable domain in full, completed from reference TRBV7-2 and TRBJ2-5, reads GAGVSQSPSNKVTEKGKDVELRCDPISGHTALYWYRQSLGQGLEFLIYFQGNSAPDKSGLPSDRFSAERTGGSVSTLTIQRTQQEDSAVYLCASSLRGAWETQYFGPGTRLLVL.

The chain has TRBV6-5 and TRBJ1-6, with 8 bases aligning to TRBD1. Unmatched junction bases numbered 8, after V lost 5 bases and J lost 17 bases. CDR1 and CDR2 (germline): MNHEY, SVGAGI. CDR3 length: 12 amino acids. The CDR3 sequence: CASSHRTGTIHF. DNA for the CDR3: TGTGCCAGCAGTCACAGGACAGGGACTATCCACTTT.

The rearrangement uses TRBV7-2 and TRBJ2-3; the match to TRBD2 covers 9 bases. Germline assignment: CDR1 SGHTA and CDR2 FQGNSA. This CDR3 spans 14 amino acids. V trimming: 4 bases; J trimming: 1 base; junction bases outside the gene matches: 0. CDR3 in amino acids: CASSWTSGTDTQYF. The CDR3 bases are TGTGCCAGCAGCTGGACTAGCGGCACAGATACGCAGTATTTT.

The genes are TRBV7-2 and TRBJ2-6; tentative D call: TRBD1 (6 bases). Germline CDR1 SGHTA, CDR2 FQGNSA. The CDR3 contains 17 residues. V lost 4 bases and J lost 0, with 13 bases in between. This CDR3 reads CASSYTGQASGANVLTF. The CDR3 region has the DNA TGTGCCAGCAGCTATACGGGACAAGCCTCTGGGGCCAACGTCCTGACTTTC.

The chain has TRBV11-3 and TRBJ2-1, with TRBD2 matching over 7 bases. J lost 2 bases, V lost 1 base, and 2 bases had no gene match. The CDR3 length is 15 residues. Germline values: CDR1 SGHNT, CDR2 YENEEA. CDR3 region: CASSLGGLTYNEQFF. The CDR3 DNA follows: TGTGCCAGCAGCTTAGGGGGACTAACCTACAATGAGCAGTTCTTC.